This T cell receptor (beta chain) was captured by sequencing in a study of CD8 T cells in ankylosing spondylitis. From the 5' RACE reads, TCRdb called clonotypes with MiXCR, one entry per CDR3 protein. The data show around 300,000 distinct CDR3 sequences, more than 9% seen once. The study, taken as a whole, reports: Within matched ankylosing spondylitis synovial fluid, disease-linked clones were reportedly significantly enriched. Some motif variants had been reported before (in reactive arthritis synovial fluid and blood).

This clonotype was seen a handful of times. Its antigen is undetermined. Sequencing was carried out using blood, either unsorted or a sorted T cell fraction (not recorded which). The sequence derives from a female donor with ankylosing spondylitis or in good health (not recorded which).

CDR3 residues: CASSVEAGQNYGYTF. The CDR3 nucleotides read TGTGCCAGCAGTGTGGAGGCTGGACAGAACTATGGCTACACCTTC. The rearrangement joins TRBV6-1 to TRBJ1-2; D perhaps matches TRBD1 (6 bases). Germline loops: CDR1 MNHNS, CDR2 SASEGT. V gave up 4 bases and J gave up 2 bases, with 14 bases separating them. The CDR3 consists of 15 residues.